This T cell receptor (beta chain) was observed in a study of cytomegalovirus exposure and HLA in healthy donors listed by TCRdb under 2017. With respect to the entire study: In an earlier analysis of 587 of the donors, 276 Gb of sequence data and approximately 120 million unique TCR beta sequences from roughly 200 million T cells were reported. Around 330 gigabases of sequencing data and 70 million to 100 million unique TCR sequences made up an early release that covered about 640 HLA-typed donors. The genetic ancestry cluster associated with self-reported Caucasian donors included 70% to 85% of the 300 to 400 genotyped donors. The aim of the study was to test whether cataloging public T cell receptors could identify signatures of past pathogen exposure. The study profiled the T cell repertoires of about 720 subjects by immunosequencing and related them to cytomegalovirus serostatus. In addition to the first cohort of 650 to 800 subjects, a separate validation cohort of 130 or so different subjects was used. To predict cytomegalovirus infection status, the study brought together high-throughput TCR immunosequencing, statistical association of individual TCRs with disease status, and machine learning. In a later analysis, previously published TCR beta repertoires from fewer than 750 donors were re-analyzed and high-resolution HLA genotyping was added so that TCR occurrence patterns could be studied. The later analysis used no new phenotypic data to find candidate immune exposures, relying instead on TCR beta sequences and their occurrence across donors. To decide whether each TCR beta V gene segment behaved as functional or pseudogenic, an earlier analysis of nearly 600 of the donors relied on high-throughput TCR beta sequencing. Donor age, sex, ethnicity and CMV serostatus were collected together with the repertoire data. A later genetic analysis took genome-wide SNP genotypes for about 60% of the roughly 670 donors and used that subset as a discovery cohort. All discovery cohort repertoires had been generated on a single sequencing platform. HLA typing covered class I and class II loci at four-digit resolution. The number of donors typed differed by locus, with about 629-640 for A, B, C, DRB1 and DQB1, more than 500 for DQA1, approximately 580 for DPA1, and approximately 470 for DPB1. Because of strong linkage in the cohort, 4 to 6 DR-DQ haplotypes were treated as single units for association and clustering. On average, roughly 250,000 unique TCR beta nucleotide sequences were sequenced per donor among a few hundred genotyped donors of the cohort, with roughly 18% of those sequences being non-productive.

The research as a whole found: According to a later analysis, parvovirus B19, influenza, CMV and Epstein-Barr virus appeared linked to several top co-occurrence clusters. HLA typing was unavailable for some donors at each locus, so association tests used only the typed subset. According to the authors, the approach could potentially be generalized to other disease states and immunological phenotypes. Most TCR sequences were observed very rarely across donors, whereas some public TCRs were present in many individuals. Correlated functional status among segregating V segments might be attributable to linkage disequilibrium, but an unknown experimental factor could not be ruled out. In vitro tests confirmed that three of the cytomegalovirus-associated TCR beta chains recognize cytomegalovirus antigens. Assigning TCR associations to individual alleles was difficult when HLA alleles, especially DR and DQ, strongly co-occurred. An association between a missense DCLRE1C variant and V-gene and J-gene trimming of TCR beta chains was found in a later genetic analysis and replicated in an independent cohort. Because counts were too low, about 15 rarely observed V segments, including chromosome 9 orphons, were left out of the earlier analysis of several hundred of the donors. A cluster of highly shared sequence variants was judged likely to be a technical artifact of the sequencing pipeline. In a later analysis, 16,951 TCR beta sequences were associated with specific HLA alleles at a false discovery rate of 0.05. This cohort had only TCR beta chains sequenced, and the lack of alpha or paired-chain data limited which features could be detected. In both the original and validation cohorts, the classifier was reported to diagnose cytomegalovirus status with high specificity and sensitivity. For the cohort, immune exposure information was limited to CMV serostatus. A later analysis found that most CMV-associated TCR beta chains appeared HLA-restricted, with HLA associations seemingly driven largely by CMV exposure. A further reported finding was that TCR beta sequences accurately predicted the HLA-A and HLA-B alleles for most subjects in the first cohort. A later analysis found that HLA-associated TCR beta chains were more clonally expanded and had lower generation probabilities than equally common non-associated chains. According to a later genetic analysis, donors in an Asian-associated ancestry cluster had fewer N-insertions in productive TCRs than the roughly 700-donor mean. The study listed around 160 TCR beta chains as associated with cytomegalovirus. In an earlier analysis of 587 of the donors, most TCR beta V segments appeared in productive rearrangements about 87% or about 30% of the time, broadly matching IMGT annotations. In a later analysis, the rate of TCR association differed among HLA loci, with DRB1 alleles having the most associated TCRs and HLA-C alleles having the fewest. Some IMGT-functional V segments, including TRBV6-2 and TRBV6-3, could not be distinguished by the 87-base-pair reads and were therefore excluded. Sequencing depth was assumed to be roughly uniform across donors in the presence/absence analyses, though that assumption may not hold.

On this clone: It lacks a known antigen. No clone much larger than this one lies a single base away; base qualities are absent.

Including the terminal cysteine and phenylalanine, the CDR3 comprises 13 residues. Only CDR3 DNA is held: 39 bases, read in frame from base 1. The V end gives up 4 bases and the J end 14 bases, leaving 6 bases in the junction not matched to a gene. CDR1 and CDR2 (SGHDT, YYEEEE) derive from the germline V gene. The cohort consisted of 600 to 700 healthy bone marrow donors. Cohort members were all nominally healthy when sampled, although unrecorded immune exposures were likely present. The donor was CMV seronegative and belonged to the group of 380 or so seronegative cohort members. Every donor gave a peripheral blood sample, and the peripheral blood mononuclear cells from that sample were used for TCR beta sequencing. Genomic DNA extraction from the blood cell samples was performed with the Qiagen DNeasy Blood Extraction Kit. Libraries came from the immunoSEQ multiplex PCR assay. A mixture of 60 forward primers for TCR Vbeta segments and 13 reverse primers for TCR Jbeta segments was used in the multiplex PCR. The CDR3 region of rearranged TCR beta genes was amplified from genomic DNA with a multiplex PCR assay. Amplified TCR beta libraries were sequenced as 87-base-pair reads on the Illumina HiSeq System. Processing in the source paper ran as follows. In a later analysis, tens of millions of unique TCR beta chains were counted across the 690 or so repertoires, and approximately 11 million of these chains were shared by at least two donors. Raw reads were error-corrected and collapsed into unique sequences by a nearest-neighbor algorithm in which closely related sequences were merged to remove PCR and sequencing errors. V, D and J gene segments were assigned by aligning CDR3 sequences to IMGT reference sequences. For a sequence to be retained, a match of at least six nucleotides was required to both a V gene segment and a J gene segment. Rearrangements were classified as productive when the CDR3 lacked stop codons and remained in frame with V and J, and all other rearrangements were classified as non-productive. CDR3 was defined by IMGT convention, running from the second conserved V-encoded cysteine to the conserved J-encoded phenylalanine. The earlier analysis of more than 450 of the donors excluded sequences that lacked an unambiguous match to a single V gene segment. An earlier analysis of about 600 of the donors called V segments functional above 56.7% productive rearrangements and segregating when the between-donor standard deviation exceeded 5%. To diagnose cytomegalovirus status from the catalog of TCR beta chain sequences, a statistical classification framework was built. A later analysis assigned V and J genes by comparing TCR nucleotide sequences with IMGT/GENE-DB human TR gene sequences. In a later analysis, CDR3 sequences and most-parsimonious VDJ recombination scenarios were assigned using the TCRdist pipeline. In a later analysis, every TCR beta chain was defined by the combination of its CDR3 amino acid sequence and its V-gene family, and reads without a unique V-gene family were dropped. A later analysis removed 592 highly shared, low-generation-probability nucleotide sequences to deal with suspected cross-contamination and a sequencing artifact. In a later analysis, a clonal expansion index was calculated for each public chain from normalized within-repertoire ranks of inferred template counts. A later analysis computed generation probabilities with a VDJ recombination model fitted to out-of-frame rearrangements, and checked the results against IGoR. In a later analysis, TCR-TCR, TCR-HLA and TCR-CMV co-occurrence was scored with hypergeometric tests, and a repertoire-size bias correction was applied to TCR pairs. False discovery rates were estimated in a later analysis by permuting HLA or CMV assignments 20 times. In a later analysis, co-occurring TCRs were grouped with DBSCAN, and TCRdist sequence similarity was added when clustering was performed within HLA-allele-positive subsets. Repertoires with fewer than 30,000 or more than 120,000 public chains, plus five repertoires with anomalous nucleotide sharing, were excluded from co-occurrence clustering. Drawn from immuneACCESS, this table holds only the in-frame rearrangements with V and J called that TCRdb kept. Clones are partly lost; checked studies trace under half to an unresolved V gene and leave the rest unexplained. V, J and clone size reflect that table, while D and trimming were determined from the DNA. Here the sample has about 120,000 clones; around 65% occur a single time. The top ten clones comprise about 1.5% of the sample.

The sequenced material came from PBMCs. This clonotype was obtained from a man aged 18 to 29 in good health and CMV-seronegative. The V and J genes are TRBV5-6 and TRBJ2-1, and TRBD2 aligns with 13 junction nucleotides. The DNA reads as follows: TGTGCCAGCAGCGGCGGACTAGCGGGGGTGGAGTTCTTC. It translates to CASSGGLAGVEFF.